The 18 T cell receptor beta chains given below trace back to one sample, sequenced in a study of early T cells in non-severe SARS-CoV-2 infection. TCRdb processed the 5' RACE reads anew with MiXCR; each CDR3 protein has one entry. The repertoire holds approximately 83,000 distinct CDR3 sequences, with 13% to 15% as singletons. The sequencing input was whole blood. These receptors all stem from an adult who was a healthcare worker with PCR-confirmed SARS-CoV-2 infection or an uninfected control (not recorded which).

As to this clonotype: A single base separates this from a much larger clone, so it may be a read error. The CDR3 nucleotides read TGTGCCAGCACCAAGAACACCGGGGAGCTGTTTTTT. It is translated as CASTKNTGELFF. The chain has TRBV6-2 or TRBV6-3 and TRBJ2-2; D gene ambiguous. The CDR3 runs to 12 residues. V was trimmed by 7 bases and J by 1 base, leaving 4 bases between them. CDR1 and CDR2 from the germline V gene are MNHEY and SVGEGT.

V usage is TRBV29-1 and J usage is TRBJ2-7, with D tentatively TRBD1 (6 bases). Germline CDR1 is SQVTM and CDR2 is ANQGSEA. The CDR3 runs to 13 residues. Trimming left V 4 bases short and J 6 bases short, with 16 bases between. The CDR3 DNA reads as TGCAGCGTTGCCGGGACATTCGTAGGCGAGCAGTACTTC. Translating gives CSVAGTFVGEQYF.

This clonotype was seen only a few times. The chain carries TRBV12-3 or TRBV12-4 and TRBJ2-3; D unclear. The CDR3 runs 16 residues. V gave up 3 bases and J gave up 2 bases, with 15 bases separating them. In nucleotides, the CDR3 is TGTGCCAGCAGTTTCGTTACTGCGGCAATCACAGATACGCAGTATTTT. Its protein is CASSFVTAAITDTQYF.

This clonotype showed up just a few times. The chain uses TRBV29-1 and TRBJ2-5; the D gene is possibly TRBD2 (7 bases). Between the trimmed V and J ends, which lost 6 bases and 4 bases, there was a span of 12 bases. Germline CDR1 reads SQVTM; CDR2 reads ANQGSEA. The length of the CDR3 is 12 residues. The CDR3 protein is CSVQAGAETQYF. In nucleotides, the CDR3 is TGCAGCGTCCAGGCGGGGGCAGAGACCCAGTACTTC.

The chain links TRBV6-1 to TRBJ2-5, with a possible D match to TRBD2 (6 bases). Germline V lookup: CDR1 MNHNS, CDR2 SASEGT. V lost 2 bases to trimming and J lost 9 bases, with 16 bases between them. The CDR3 covers 14 residues. For the CDR3, the DNA is TGTGCCAGCAGTGAAACGTTTAAGTGGGAGGCCCAGTACTTC. Amino acids: CASSETFKWEAQYF.

V gene TRBV14 combines with J gene TRBJ1-6, with D unresolved. The length of the CDR3 is 15 residues. Deletions cut 4 bases from V and 14 bases from J, with 21 bases between. The germline gives CDR1 SGHDN, CDR2 FVKESK. The CDR3 nucleotides are TGTGCCAGCAGCCCTAGGCAGGCTGGGTTTACGACCCTCCACTTT. This gives the protein CASSPRQAGFTTLHF.

The chain combines TRBV29-1 with TRBJ2-5; TRBD1 or TRBD2 may be the D gene (5 bases each). With 2 bases removed from V and 5 bases from J, the gap between germline ends came to 24 bases. The CDR3 has 17 amino acids. The germline V gene encodes CDR1 SQVTM and CDR2 ANQGSEA. CDR3 in DNA: TGCAGCGTTGAATCTTCTGGGGCAGGGAGCTTGGGGGAGACCCAGTACTTC. This encodes CSVESSGAGSLGETQYF.

The V gene is TRBV5-1, the J gene TRBJ2-7; 7 nucleotides line up with TRBD1. This CDR3 is 18 amino acids long. Per the germline V gene, CDR1 is SGHRS and CDR2 is YFSETQ. Germline trimming cut 4 bases from V and 2 bases from J; bases unmatched to any gene: 18. The CDR3 DNA sequence: TGCGCCAGCAGCAAGGGACAGCTCATAGTTAGGGGCCCCTACGAGCAGTACTTC. Translation: CASSKGQLIVRGPYEQYF.

This clonotype was picked up a small number of times. This chain joins TRBV7-3 and TRBJ1-6; 8 nucleotides agree with TRBD1. Germline trimming cut 3 bases from V and 5 bases from J; bases unmatched to any gene: 0. The V gene's germline CDR1 is SGHTA and CDR2 FQGTGA. CDR3 length: 14 residues. In nucleotides, the CDR3 is TGTGCCAGCAGCTTGACAGGGGATAATTCACCCCTCCACTTT. Encoded protein: CASSLTGDNSPLHF.

This clonotype appeared a few times. This sequence joins TRBV6-2 or TRBV6-3 and TRBJ1-6; the D is unclear. The V gene's germline CDR1 is MNHEY and CDR2 SVGEGT. CDR3 size: 14 residues. V was shortened by 4 bases and J by 5 bases, with 9 bases between the two germline ends. Written as DNA, the CDR3 is TGTGCCAGCAGTTGGACGGAGAATAATTCACCCCTCCACTTT. It yields the protein CASSWTENNSPLHF.

V is TRBV5-1 and J is TRBJ2-7; tentatively, D is TRBD1 (6 bases). Deletions cut 5 bases from V and 6 bases from J, with 12 bases between. Per the germline V gene, CDR1 is SGHRS and CDR2 is YFSETQ. The CDR3 spans 12 residues. CDR3: CASSQQGGEQYF. CDR3 DNA: TGCGCCAGCAGTCAACAGGGTGGCGAGCAGTACTTC.

This chain connects TRBV7-2 to TRBJ2-3; no definite D call. CDR3 length: 14 amino acids. V lost 1 base and J 3 bases, leaving 8 bases between the germline ends. CDR1 and CDR2 from the germline V gene are SGHTA and FQGNSA. In nucleotides, the CDR3 is TGTGCCAGCAGCTTAGTTGTGACTACAGATACGCAGTATTTT. Its protein is CASSLVVTTDTQYF.

This clonotype was detected only a few times. The rearrangement joins TRBV4-1 to TRBJ2-7; D perhaps matches TRBD1 (5 bases). The V and J ends lost 3 bases and 1 base respectively, with 7 bases between them. Per the germline V gene, CDR1 is MGHRA and CDR2 is YSYEKL. The CDR3 is made up of 13 amino acids. CDR3 in amino acids: CASSQGPSYEQYF. CDR3 DNA: TGCGCCAGCAGCCAGGGGCCTTCCTACGAGCAGTACTTC.

This clonotype was seen only a few times. V usage is TRBV13 and J usage is TRBJ2-7, with TRBD1 matching over 7 bases. The CDR3 is 13 residues long. V gave up 3 bases and J gave up 2 bases; unmatched junction bases: 1. Per germline, CDR1 PRHDT and CDR2 FYEKMQ (reference sequence). CDR3 DNA: TGTGCCAGCAGCTTCGGACAGGCCTACGAGCAGTACTTC. It translates to CASSFGQAYEQYF. Supplemented by reference TRBV13 and TRBJ2-7, the full variable domain reads AAGVIQSPRHLIKEKRETATLKCYPIPRHDTVYWYQQGPGQDPQFLISFYEKMQSDKGSIPDRFSAQQFSDYHSELNMSSLELGDSALYFCASSFGQAYEQYFGPGTRLTVT.

This clonotype has ten or more counts. The chain employs TRBV7-9 and TRBJ2-7; 13 positions match TRBD2. With 0 bases clipped from V and 2 bases from J, the junction kept 1 base outside the gene matches. CDR3 length: 16 amino acids. Germline CDR1 and CDR2: SEHNR and FQNEAQ (reference sequence). The CDR3: CASSLAGLAGAYEQYF. CDR3 nucleotide sequence: TGTGCCAGCAGCTTAGCCGGACTAGCGGGGGCCTACGAGCAGTACTTC.

The gene calls are TRBV12-3 or TRBV12-4 and TRBJ2-3, with D unclear. The CDR3 extends over 15 amino acids. With 3 bases removed from V and 2 bases from J, the gap between germline ends came to 12 bases. The CDR3 sequence: CASSFGRPPTDTQYF. The CDR3 DNA reads as TGTGCCAGCAGTTTTGGCAGACCCCCCACAGATACGCAGTATTTT.

This rearrangement joins TRBV20-1 to TRBJ2-3; TRBD2 matches at 12 bases. The CDR3 consists of 15 residues. The junction had 6 bases not matched to a gene; V was cut back by 2 bases and J by 6 bases. Germline V gives CDR1 DFQATT, CDR2 SNEGSKA (reference sequence). As DNA, the CDR3 is TGCAGTGCTAGATCTAGCGGGGGGGCAGGGGATACGCAGTATTTT. It yields the protein CSARSSGGAGDTQYF.

This clonotype was detected a few times. This sequence joins TRBV2 and TRBJ2-1, with D unresolved. Per germline, CDR1 SNHLY and CDR2 FYNNEI. This CDR3 contains 12 residues. V was pared by 2 bases and J by 6 bases, with 5 bases between. CDR3 amino acids: CASSEHRNEQFF. The DNA for the CDR3 is TGTGCCAGCAGTGAACACCGCAATGAGCAGTTCTTC.